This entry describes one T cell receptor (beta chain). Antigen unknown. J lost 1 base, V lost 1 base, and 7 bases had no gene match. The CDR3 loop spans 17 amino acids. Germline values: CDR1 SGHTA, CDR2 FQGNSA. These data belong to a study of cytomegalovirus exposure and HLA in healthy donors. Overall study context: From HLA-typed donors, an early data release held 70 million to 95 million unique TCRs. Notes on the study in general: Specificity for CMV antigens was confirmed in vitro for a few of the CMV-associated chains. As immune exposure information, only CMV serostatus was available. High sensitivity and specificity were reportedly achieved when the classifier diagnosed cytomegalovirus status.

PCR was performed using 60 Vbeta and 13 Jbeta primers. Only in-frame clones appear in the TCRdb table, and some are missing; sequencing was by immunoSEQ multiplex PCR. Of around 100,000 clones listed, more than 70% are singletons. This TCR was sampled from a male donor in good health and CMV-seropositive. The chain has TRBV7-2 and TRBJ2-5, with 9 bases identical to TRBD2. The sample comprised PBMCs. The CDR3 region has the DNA TGTGCCAGCAGCTTAGTACTTAGCGGGAGACCCCAAGAGACCCAGTACTTC. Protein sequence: CASSLVLSGRPQETQYF.